The T cell receptor (beta chain) described here comes from a study of post-analysis software for immune sequencing data (dated by TCRdb to the mid-2010s). General notes on the study: The recorded disease courses included relapsing-remitting, secondary progressive and progressive-relapsing multiple sclerosis, and some patients had no subtype annotation. The patient repertoires were compared against more than 10 previously published healthy control repertoires obtained from donors aged about 6 to 26 years. A subset of samples was prepared in parallel using single-end sample barcoding, then pooled and co-amplified after Illumina adapter ligation. The paper as a whole reports these results and caveats: Significantly higher frequencies in patients than in controls were found for roughly 5 TRBV segments, including TRBV5-6, TRBV5-1 and TRBV20-1. Direct clustering with F measure showed strong co-clustering of samples prepared in the same batch, prompting a batch-effect correction. The multiple sclerosis patient group was slightly younger than the control group. Multiple sclerosis patients had significantly lower normalized Chao1 diversity than controls, a result that suggests substantial peripheral T-cell clonal expansion.

The library was generated by PCR. The data were produced on an Illumina HiSeq 2500. Unique molecular identifiers were incorporated into TCR beta cDNA libraries to reduce PCR and sequencing biases. Roughly 0.5 million cDNA molecules were obtained per 1 to 10 million input T cells, so each molecule approximated one T cell. Patient libraries were prepared and sequenced with the same protocol used for the earlier healthy control dataset. Samples belonging to the same batch were prepared together, multiplexed and sequenced on a shared HiSeq lane. On the study's bioinformatics: MIGEC handled the raw barcoded reads, throwing out single-read molecular identifier groups before consensus assembly and CDR3 extraction. VDJtools was used for post-analysis of the clonotype tables, with diversity normalized by down-sampling every dataset to the smallest sample size. In repertoire overlap clustering, CDR3 amino acid sequences, but not nucleotide sequences, were matched to correct batch-related cross-sample contamination. The public reads were run again by TCRdb, first through fastp at Q25 and then through MiXCR, and only productive beta chains were kept. Rows with a matching CDR3 protein are joined into one entry that keeps the most common DNA and genes. TCRdb assigned the V and J calls; the authors' analysis was not used. This sample holds roughly 430,000 distinct CDR3 sequences; less than 40% were observed only once. Under 9% of the sample is held by the ten biggest clonotypes.

To demonstrate the VDJtools post-analysis software, the study profiled TCR beta repertoires from the peripheral blood of about a dozen young patients with multiple sclerosis. Multiple sclerosis patients were children and adolescents aged about 6 to 15 years. At the junction V is shortened by 1 base and J by 8 bases, with 9 bases in between. From the cysteine through the phenylalanine, the CDR3 covers 14 amino acids. Solely the CDR3 DNA is kept, with 42 bases framed from the first base. A note on this clonotype: Its antigen has not been determined. One base away there is no much larger clone; base qualities are not given.

This receptor chain uses TRBV12-3 or TRBV12-4 and TRBJ1-6; there is no confident call for the D gene. The receptor's source is a girl aged 2-10 years with multiple sclerosis. Sequenced material: blood. The CDR3 sequence is CASSLERAHSPLHF. The DNA sequence is given as TGTGCCAGCAGTTTAGAGAGGGCCCATTCACCCCTCCACTTT.